This T cell receptor (beta chain) emerged from a study of T cell repertoires in cytomegalovirus infection. The CDR3 has 19 residues. Germline V gives CDR1 DFQATT, CDR2 SNEGSKA (reference sequence). V was clipped by 6 bases and J by 4 bases; unmatched bases: 21. This clonotype was counted only a few times. Its antigen is unidentified. TCRdb independently ran MiXCR on the reads; one entry per CDR3 protein. The profile shows about 130,000 distinct CDR3 sequences, about 32% of them singletons. Regarding the study as a whole: Identification of carriers of CMV plus the relevant HLA was performed using cumulative public TCR beta family frequency.

This rearrangement joins TRBV20-1 to TRBJ2-2; TRBD2 aligns across 9 bases. This receptor was taken from a human donor in good health (CMV status not recorded). Some clones in this sample may be carry-over from other donors' samples. Sequencing used CD8+ T cells from cultured PBMCs, obtained from culture after CMV antigen stimulation. CDR3 region: CSAPRTGGASGGFTGELFF. The CDR3 DNA reads as TGCAGTGCCCCCAGGACCGGGGGGGCCAGCGGGGGGTTCACCGGGGAGCTGTTTTTT.